This T cell receptor beta chain stems from a study of cytomegalovirus exposure and HLA in healthy donors. Remarks on this clone: Its antigen is undetermined.

This CDR3 region has 20 residues. The ends lost 0 bases at V and 1 base at J; junction bases unmatched: 12. Germline loops: CDR1 LGHNA, CDR2 YNFKEQ. Study-wide points: A later analysis appeared to link common viral pathogens to several of the most significant clusters. In a later analysis, about 17,000 TCR beta sequences were associated with HLA alleles at 0.05 false discovery rate.

The PCR used 60 Vbeta and 13 Jbeta primers. Authors' methods: In a later analysis, of approximately 81 million unique beta chains, roughly 10 million appeared in at least two donors. Profiling relied on immunoSEQ multiplex PCR, and the TCRdb table lists in-frame clones only, not all of them. V and J calls and clone size are copied from that table; D and trimming were computed from the DNA. The sample yields under 250,000 clones, about 77% seen once. Sequencing input: PBMCs. The source of this sequence is a boy younger than 18 in good health and CMV-seronegative. This rearrangement joins TRBV4-2 to TRBJ2-3; 11 bases are shared with TRBD2. The CDR3 is CASSQERAGSGGVGTDTQYF. CDR3 bases: TGTGCCAGCAGCCAAGAGAGGGCAGGTAGCGGGGGGGTCGGCACAGATACGCAGTATTTT.